The next 27 T cell receptor beta chains were all read from a single sample in a study of identical twins (dated by TCRdb to the mid-2010s). The library was made by 5' RACE. Sequencing instrument: Illumina HiSeq 2000. TCRdb handled the public reads itself, with Q25 trimming in fastp and clone calling in MiXCR, and kept productive beta chains. Under each unique CDR3 protein, matching rows form one entry showing the most common genes and DNA. Across this sample there are about 210,000 distinct CDR3 sequences, with about a tenth seen only once. Of the sample, about 5.5% is held by the ten largest clones. Sequenced sample: memory (CD45RO+) T cells sorted from blood. The sample's cell subset or site label is to be understood as: CD45RO+ enriched T cells. These receptors all stem from a woman under 30 in good health.

The chain couples TRBV5-1 to TRBJ2-1, with TRBD2 matching 12 bases. The junction had 2 bases not matched to a gene; V was cut back by 0 bases and J by 10 bases. The germline gives CDR1 SGHRS, CDR2 YFSETQ. This CDR3 region has 14 residues. DNA for the CDR3: TGCGCCAGCAGCTTGGGACTAGCGGGAGAGGAGCAGTTCTTC. Amino acids: CASSLGLAGEEQFF.

The chain joins TRBV25-1 to TRBJ2-1, with 12 nucleotides matching TRBD2. V dropped 7 bases and J dropped 8; count of bases not matched to a gene: 9. Germline lookup yields CDR1 MGHDK and CDR2 SYGVNS. CDR3 length: 15 amino acids. In DNA, the CDR3 is TGTGCCAGCACCCGTGGACTAGCGGGGAGAGATGAGCAGTTCTTC. It specifies CASTRGLAGRDEQFF.

This clonotype was seen a handful of times. The chain combines TRBV3-1 with TRBJ2-3; D call uncertain. Trimming removed 3 bases at V and 10 bases at J, with 14 bases between. Looked up from germline, CDR1 is LGHDT and CDR2 is YNNKEL (reference sequence). This CDR3 is built from 13 residues. CDR3 in amino acids: CASSQGLGVAQYF. CDR3 nucleotide sequence: TGTGCCAGCAGCCAGGGTTTGGGTGTTGCGCAGTATTTT.

In this sample, this clonotype turned up a few times. The chain carries TRBV2 and TRBJ1-1; D is unclear. Trimming stripped 3 bases from V and 7 bases from J, with 9 bases between. The CDR3 is 12 amino acids. Germline V gene lookup returns CDR1 SNHLY and CDR2 FYNNEI. CDR3 residues: CASSDPFLEAFF. The CDR3 DNA reads TGTGCCAGCAGTGATCCGTTCCTTGAAGCTTTCTTT.

The table lists this clonotype with many counts. This chain uses TRBV29-1 with TRBJ1-1, with a possible D match to TRBD1 (6 bases). The germline V gene encodes CDR1 SQVTM and CDR2 ANQGSEA. V was shortened by 3 bases and J by 5 bases, with 10 bases between the two germline ends. The CDR3 extends over 12 amino acids. The CDR3 reads CSVDLGATEAFF. The CDR3 DNA is TGCAGCGTTGATCTGGGGGCTACTGAAGCTTTCTTT.

In its sample, this clonotype was seen many times. The V and J genes are TRBV20-1 and TRBJ2-7; D not certain. V gave up 1 base and J gave up 5 bases, with 6 bases separating them. The germline V gene has CDR1 DFQATT and CDR2 SNEGSKA (reference sequence). The CDR3 has 11 residues. The CDR3 bases are TGCAGTGCTAGAGGACCCGACGAGCAGTACTTC. It yields the protein CSARGPDEQYF.

This clonotype was recorded many times. The J gene is TRBJ1-1, the V gene TRBV5-1, with D uncertain. The CDR3 is made up of 13 amino acids. The V gene's germline CDR1 is SGHRS and CDR2 YFSETQ. Deletions cut 4 bases from V and 1 base from J, with 8 bases between. Written as DNA, the CDR3 is TGCGCCAGCAGCCACGACGGGAACACTGAAGCTTTCTTT. This translates into CASSHDGNTEAFF.

This clonotype was recorded at least ten times. V usage is TRBV3-1 and J usage is TRBJ2-7; D assignment may be TRBD1 or TRBD2 (5 bases each). V dropped 4 bases and J dropped 7 bases, with 17 bases sitting between them. The CDR3 extends over 14 amino acids. The germline V gene has CDR1 LGHDT and CDR2 YNNKEL (reference sequence). CDR3 in amino acids: CASSPLGDLREQYF. The CDR3 DNA reads as TGTGCCAGCAGCCCCCTGGGGGATCTCAGGGAGCAGTACTTC.

This clonotype was seen at least ten times. V usage is TRBV25-1 and J usage is TRBJ1-2, with D maybe TRBD1 (6 bases). The CDR3 extends over 13 amino acids. CDR1 is MGHDK and CDR2 is SYGVNS in the germline V gene. V dropped 4 bases and J dropped 8 bases, with 14 bases sitting between them. The CDR3 nucleotides read TGTGCCAGCAGTGCAGGGGACGCTGGCGGCTACACCTTC. It translates to CASSAGDAGGYTF.

The chain combines TRBV12-3 or TRBV12-4 with TRBJ1-5; TRBD1 matches 10 bases. V dropped 6 bases and J dropped 2; count of bases not matched to a gene: 4. The CDR3 extends over 15 amino acids. The CDR3 here is CASRPGTGGNQPQHF. The CDR3 DNA follows: TGTGCCAGCAGACCCGGGACAGGGGGCAATCAGCCCCAGCATTTT.

The chain combines TRBV6-2 or TRBV6-3 with TRBJ2-5; D is possibly TRBD2 (5 bases). This CDR3 spans 13 amino acids. The germline CDR1 and CDR2 sequences are MNHEY and SVGEGT. Deletions cut 6 bases from V and 5 bases from J, with 13 bases between. DNA for the CDR3: TGTGCCAGCAGCCTACTAGTGGAGGAGACCCAGTACTTC. As protein: CASSLLVEETQYF.

The table lists this clonotype with a few counts. CDR3 amino acids: CASSQSGDSPLHF. The CDR3 DNA follows: TGTGCCAGCAGCCAGTCGGGCGACTCACCCCTCCACTTT. The V call is TRBV3-1, the J call TRBJ1-6; D gene unclear. The ends were cut back, 3 bases at V and 10 bases at J, with 10 bases in the middle. This CDR3 spans 13 amino acids. The germline V gene encodes CDR1 LGHDT and CDR2 YNNKEL (reference sequence). The whole variable domain, remainder taken from reference TRBV3-1 and TRBJ1-6, is DTAVSQTPKYLVTQMGNDKSIKCEQNLGHDTMYWYKQDSKKFLKIMFSYNNKELIINETVPNRFSPKSPDKAHLNLHINSLELGDSAVYFCASSQSGDSPLHFGNGTRLTVT.

This clonotype showed up just a few times. The V and J genes are TRBV10-3 and TRBJ1-3; a weak D match, TRBD1 (6 bases). The CDR3 consists of 14 residues. Germline V gene data show CDR1 as ENHRY and CDR2 as SYGVKD. The V end was cut by 10 bases, the J end by 2 bases, with 15 bases between. The chain's CDR3 is CATRPTGTGNTIYF. Written as DNA, the CDR3 is TGTGCCACCCGACCGACAGGAACTGGAAACACCATATATTTT.

The chain uses TRBV29-1 and TRBJ1-4; the D is unclear. Germline V gene lookup returns CDR1 SQVTM and CDR2 ANQGSEA. CDR3 size: 13 residues. With 1 base removed from V and 8 bases from J, the gap between germline ends came to 11 bases. The CDR3 nucleotides read TGCAGCGTTGAAGCCGGGAGGAACGAAAAACTGTTTTTT. It is translated as CSVEAGRNEKLFF. The full variable domain, with the rest looked up from reference TRBV29-1 and TRBJ1-4, is SAVISQKPSRDICQRGTSLTIQCQVDSQVTMMFWYRQQPGQSLTLIATANQGSEATYESGFVIDKFPISRPNLTFSTLTVSNMSPEDSSIYLCSVEAGRNEKLFFGSGTQLSVL.

The table lists this clonotype with a few counts. The rearrangement links TRBV4-3 to TRBJ2-7, with D unresolved. The germline CDR1 and CDR2 sequences are LGHNA and YSLEER. This CDR3 region has 13 residues. V was pared by 0 bases and J by 4 bases, with 7 bases between. The CDR3 sequence is CASSQETTYEQYF. The CDR3 region has the DNA TGCGCCAGCAGCCAAGAAACCACTTACGAGCAGTACTTC.

This clonotype was counted ten times or more. J is TRBJ2-1 and V is TRBV11-2; TRBD1 agrees at 9 bases. The V segment lost 3 bases and the J segment 4 bases; nucleotides outside the gene matches: 4. This CDR3 is 15 amino acids long. Germline CDR1 is SGHAT and CDR2 is FQNNGV. The CDR3 protein is CASSFRQGEYNEQFF. The CDR3 DNA sequence: TGTGCCAGCAGCTTTAGACAGGGGGAGTACAATGAGCAGTTCTTC.

This clonotype has at least ten counts. The V and J genes are TRBV5-1 and TRBJ2-1; TRBD2 matches at 11 bases. V lost 3 bases and J lost 9; bases outside the gene matches: 11. Germline lookup yields CDR1 SGHRS and CDR2 YFSETQ. The CDR3 runs to 16 residues. The CDR3 DNA is TGCGCCAGCAGCTCTCTTTTAGCGGGGGGGCCCTCTGAGCAGTTCTTC. This sequence encodes CASSSLLAGGPSEQFF.

This clonotype was counted many times. The J gene is TRBJ2-1, the V gene TRBV5-1, with 8 bases identical to TRBD1. The CDR3 spans 15 residues. Losses at the gene ends were 0 bases for V and 6 bases for J; bases not matched to a gene: 5. Germline loops: CDR1 SGHRS, CDR2 YFSETQ. The CDR3 here is CASSLAGQGSNEQFF. In DNA form, the CDR3 reads TGCGCCAGCAGCTTGGCCGGACAGGGAAGCAATGAGCAGTTCTTC. Combining the CDR3 with reference TRBV5-1 and TRBJ2-1 gives the whole variable domain KAGVTQTPRYLIKTRGQQVTLSCSPISGHRSVSWYQQTPGQGLQFLFEYFSETQRNKGNFPGRFSGRQFSNSRSEMNVSTLELGDSALYLCASSLAGQGSNEQFFGPGTRLTVL.

The chain carries TRBV2 and TRBJ1-1; maybe TRBD1 (6 bases). Germline-derived CDR1 and CDR2 are SNHLY and FYNNEI. Trimming removed 4 bases from V and 6 bases from J, with 18 bases in between. The CDR3 consists of 15 residues. For the CDR3, the DNA is TGTGCCAGCAGTGCGGGGGCGGCACCTGGACCTGAAGCTTTCTTT. Translating it yields CASSAGAAPGPEAFF.

This clonotype was seen more than once but under ten times. The chain couples TRBV20-1 to TRBJ2-1, with 14 bases aligning to TRBD2. Germline V gene sequence: CDR1 DFQATT, CDR2 SNEGSKA (reference sequence). The CDR3 has 16 amino acids. V gave up 0 bases and J gave up 7 bases; unmatched junction bases: 5. The CDR3 is CSARDRLAGGRNEQFF. Here the CDR3 DNA reads TGCAGTGCTAGAGACCGACTAGCGGGGGGGCGAAATGAGCAGTTCTTC.

This clonotype was counted a few times. This rearrangement joins TRBV6-1 to TRBJ2-5; TRBD2 might be the D (5 bases). There are 15 residues in the CDR3. The V gene lost 2 bases and the J gene lost 5 bases, with 15 bases spanning the gap. The germline V gene has CDR1 MNHNS and CDR2 SASEGT. The CDR3 coding sequence is TGTGCCAGCAGTGAATCCCAACTAGTGTTGGAGACCCAGTACTTC. It is translated as CASSESQLVLETQYF.

In this sample, this clonotype turned up a few times. CDR3 in DNA: TGTGCCAGCAGCCGGAGCGGGCAAATCCACGAGCAGTACTTC. Its translation: CASSRSGQIHEQYF. This chain links TRBV9 with TRBJ2-7, with TRBD2 as a possible D gene (6 bases). The CDR3 is 14 amino acids. Between the trimmed V and J ends, which lost 4 bases and 5 bases, there was a span of 16 bases. Per the germline V gene, CDR1 is SGDLS and CDR2 is YYNGEE.

This clonotype has a handful of counts. J is TRBJ2-1 and V is TRBV2; a possible D gene is TRBD1 (6 bases). Germline V lookup: CDR1 SNHLY, CDR2 FYNNEI. V gave up 4 bases and J gave up 12 bases, with 13 bases separating them. This CDR3 is built from 12 residues. The CDR3 reads CASSGQAKGQFF. CDR3 DNA sequence: TGTGCCAGCAGTGGACAGGCCAAGGGGCAGTTCTTC.

The genes are TRBV12-3 or TRBV12-4 and TRBJ1-1; a possible D gene is TRBD1 (5 bases). The V end lost 4 bases, the J end lost 1 base, and 10 bases lay between the germline ends. The CDR3 totals 14 residues. CDR3 in DNA: TGTGCCAGCAGTTGGGGCAACGCGAACACTGAAGCTTTCTTT. Translation gives CASSWGNANTEAFF.

This clonotype has more than one count but fewer than ten. This rearrangement joins TRBV18 to TRBJ2-7; 7 nucleotides agree with TRBD1. CDR1 KGHSH and CDR2 LQKENI come from the germline V gene. The CDR3 loop spans 14 amino acids. J lost 6 bases, V lost 5 bases, and 10 bases had no gene match. The CDR3: CASSIRTGVREQYF. As DNA, the CDR3 is TGTGCCAGCTCAATACGGACAGGAGTACGCGAGCAGTACTTC.

This clonotype was found a few times. This chain links TRBV19 with TRBJ2-4, with unresolved D. The CDR3 is made up of 14 amino acids. Germline V lookup: CDR1 LNHDA, CDR2 SQIVND (reference sequence). V shed 4 bases and J shed 3 bases, with 10 bases lying between them. The CDR3 DNA reads TGTGCCAGTAGTAACGGTGACGTCAAAAACATTCAGTACTTC. Protein product: CASSNGDVKNIQYF.

The CDR3 DNA sequence: TGTGCCAGCAGCCAACTGGGACAGGGTTATAATTCACCCCTCCACTTT. Its translation is CASSQLGQGYNSPLHF. The V call is TRBV14, the J call TRBJ1-6; 9 bases are shared with TRBD1. The CDR3 consists of 16 residues. Germline V gives CDR1 SGHDN, CDR2 FVKESK. V shed 2 bases, J shed 4 bases, and the junction held 3 bases outside the gene matches.